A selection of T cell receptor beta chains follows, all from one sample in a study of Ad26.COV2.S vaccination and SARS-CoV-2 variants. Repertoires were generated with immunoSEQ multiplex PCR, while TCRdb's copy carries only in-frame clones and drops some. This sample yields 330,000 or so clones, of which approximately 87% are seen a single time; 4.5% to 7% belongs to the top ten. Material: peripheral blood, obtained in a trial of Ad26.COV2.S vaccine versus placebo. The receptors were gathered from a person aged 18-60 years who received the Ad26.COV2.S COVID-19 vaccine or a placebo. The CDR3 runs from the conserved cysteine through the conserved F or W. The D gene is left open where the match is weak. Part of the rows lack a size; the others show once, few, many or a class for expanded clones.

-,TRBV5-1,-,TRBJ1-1,CASSFVQGLNTEAFF,TGCGCCAGCAGCTTTGTACAGGGCCTGAACACTGAAGCTTTCTTT
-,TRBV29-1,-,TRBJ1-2,CSVPTGYGYTF,TGCAGCGTTCCAACGGGCTATGGCTACACCTTC
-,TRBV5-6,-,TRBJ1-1,CASSFSDTEAFF,TGTGCCAGCAGCTTTTCGGACACTGAAGCTTTCTTT
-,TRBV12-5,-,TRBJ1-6,CASGRIEGAPLHF,TGTGCTAGTGGTCGTATCGAGGGGGCACCCCTCCACTTT
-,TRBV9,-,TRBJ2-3,CASSVGSGLSTDTQYF,TGTGCCAGCAGCGTAGGTAGCGGACTAAGCACAGATACGCAGTATTTT
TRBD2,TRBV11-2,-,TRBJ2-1,CASSSDRRASGSEFF,TGTGCCAGCAGCTCCGACCGTCGGGCTAGCGGGAGCGAGTTCTTC
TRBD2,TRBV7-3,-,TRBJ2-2,CASNIKEGGKNTGELFF,TGTGCCAGCAACATAAAGGAGGGAGGGAAGAACACCGGGGAGCTGTTTTTT
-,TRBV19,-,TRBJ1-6,CASSQEQGSTSPLHF,TGTGCCAGTAGCCAAGAACAGGGCTCAACTTCACCCCTCCACTTT
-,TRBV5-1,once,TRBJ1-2,CASRTLRGPGIVGYTF,TGCGCCAGCAGGACGCTCCGGGGTCCGGGTATCGTCGGCTACACCTTC
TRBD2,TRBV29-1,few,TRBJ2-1,CSVGGGSSYNEQFF,TGCAGCGTTGGTGGCGGGAGCTCCTACAATGAGCAGTTCTTC
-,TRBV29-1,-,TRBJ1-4,CSVRAWDEKLFF,TGCAGCGTCCGGGCCTGGGATGAAAAACTGTTTTTT
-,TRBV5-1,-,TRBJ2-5,CASSLGQGAETQYF,TGCGCCAGCAGCTTGGGTCAGGGAGCGGAGACCCAGTACTTC
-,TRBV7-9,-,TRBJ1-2,CASSSGVAANYGYTF,TGTGCCAGCAGCTCCGGGGTTGCGGCCAACTATGGCTACACCTTC
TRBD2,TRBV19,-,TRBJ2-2,CASSIVASGGTGELFF,TGTGCCAGTAGTATAGTGGCTAGCGGGGGGACCGGGGAGCTGTTTTTT
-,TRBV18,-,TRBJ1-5,CASSRGGQLYNQPQHF,TGTGCCAGCTCACGAGGAGGCCAGCTGTACAATCAGCCCCAGCATTTT
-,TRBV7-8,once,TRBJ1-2,CASSFGEGYGYTF,TGTGCCAGCAGCTTTGGGGAGGGCTATGGCTACACCTTC
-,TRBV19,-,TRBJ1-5,CASNFDHSGVGNNQPQHF,TGTGCCAGTAACTTCGACCATTCGGGAGTCGGGAACAATCAGCCCCAGCATTTT
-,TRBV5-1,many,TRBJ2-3,CASSLGGRGTDTQYF,TGCGCCAGCAGCTTGGGAGGGCGGGGCACAGATACGCAGTATTTT
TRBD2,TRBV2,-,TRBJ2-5,CASSEFLSGGIQETQYF,TGTGCCAGCAGTGAATTTCTCAGCGGGGGGATTCAAGAGACCCAGTACTTC
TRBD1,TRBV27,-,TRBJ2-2,CASRPSGQGGGELFF,TGTGCCAGCAGGCCCTCGGGACAGGGCGGCGGGGAGCTGTTTTTT
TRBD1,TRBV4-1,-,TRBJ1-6,CASSLGQVGSSFVLHF,TGCGCCAGCAGCCTCGGACAGGTGGGCAGCAGTTTTGTCCTCCACTTT
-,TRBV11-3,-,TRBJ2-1,CASGQLEHEQFF,TGTGCCAGCGGCCAACTAGAACATGAGCAGTTCTTC
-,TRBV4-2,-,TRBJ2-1,CASSQDIGFGEQFF,TGTGCCAGCAGCCAAGATATTGGGTTTGGCGAGCAGTTCTTC
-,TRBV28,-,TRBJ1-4,CASSSGSRTEKLFF,TGTGCCAGCAGTTCCGGGTCGCGGACAGAAAAACTGTTTTTT
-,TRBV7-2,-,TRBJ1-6,CASSPPQGVAPLHF,TGTGCCAGCAGCCCACCACAGGGTGTTGCACCCCTCCACTTT
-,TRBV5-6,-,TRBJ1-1,CASSGHSPGAFF,TGTGCCAGCAGCGGGCATAGTCCCGGAGCTTTCTTT
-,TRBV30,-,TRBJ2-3,CAWNPSGGDTQYF,TGTGCCTGGAATCCCAGCGGTGGGGATACGCAGTATTTT
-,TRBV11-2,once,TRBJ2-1,CASSLGTNYNEQFF,TGTGCCAGCAGCTTAGGAACTAACTACAATGAGCAGTTCTTC
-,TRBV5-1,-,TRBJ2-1,CASSLTRSSYNEQFF,TGCGCCAGCAGCTTAACAAGGAGCTCCTACAATGAGCAGTTCTTC
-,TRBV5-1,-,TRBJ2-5,CASSLEGVETQYF,TGCGCCAGCAGCTTAGAAGGGGTGGAGACCCAGTACTTC
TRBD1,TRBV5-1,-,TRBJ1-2,CASSPGQRYGYTF,TGCGCCAGCAGCCCGGGACAGCGCTATGGCTACACCTTC
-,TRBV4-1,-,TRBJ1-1,CASSRSGSEAFF,TGCGCCAGCAGCCGAAGCGGTTCTGAAGCTTTCTTT
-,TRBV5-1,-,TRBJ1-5,CASSLDGNSNQPQHF,TGCGCCAGCAGCTTGGACGGAAATAGCAATCAGCCCCAGCATTTT
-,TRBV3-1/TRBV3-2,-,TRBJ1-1,CASSQGVFGGVGTEAFF,TGTGCCAGCAGCCAAGGGGTCTTCGGAGGGGTCGGCACTGAAGCTTTCTTT
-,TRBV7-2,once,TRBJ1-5,CASSFVAGQNQPQHF,TGTGCCAGCAGCTTCGTTGCGGGACAAAATCAGCCCCAGCATTTT
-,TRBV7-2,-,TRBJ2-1,CASSLQGGGSYYNEQFF,TGTGCCAGCAGCTTACAGGGAGGCGGATCCTACTACAATGAGCAGTTCTTC
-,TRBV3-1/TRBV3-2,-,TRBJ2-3,CASSQTQSVDTQYF,TGTGCCAGCAGCCAAACCCAGTCGGTGGATACGCAGTATTTT
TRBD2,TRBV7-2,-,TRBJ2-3,CASSSSLAGDTDTQYF,TGTGCCAGCAGCTCATCACTAGCGGGAGACACAGATACGCAGTATTTT
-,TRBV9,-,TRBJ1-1,CASSEGVNTEAFF,TGTGCCAGCAGCGAAGGGGTGAACACTGAAGCTTTCTTT
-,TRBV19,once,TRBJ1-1,CASKVGAGVLTEAFF,TGTGCCAGTAAGGTAGGGGCAGGCGTTTTGACTGAAGCTTTCTTT
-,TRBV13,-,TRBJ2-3,CASSSLGRGQLTDTQYF,TGTGCCAGCAGCTCCCTTGGTCGGGGGCAACTCACAGATACGCAGTATTTT
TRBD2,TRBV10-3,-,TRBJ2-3,CATLAGGPFGTDTQYF,TGTGCCACGCTAGCGGGGGGCCCCTTCGGCACAGATACGCAGTATTTT
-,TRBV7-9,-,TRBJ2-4,CASSLGSAGLLENIQYF,TGTGCCAGCAGCTTAGGTTCCGCAGGACTCCTGGAAAACATTCAGTACTTC
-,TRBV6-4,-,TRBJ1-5,CASSRREFVVFSNQPQHF,TGTGCCAGCAGTCGCAGGGAATTTGTCGTATTTAGCAATCAGCCCCAGCATTTT
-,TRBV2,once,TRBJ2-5,CASSQETQYF,TGTGCCAGCAGTCAAGAGACCCAGTACTTC
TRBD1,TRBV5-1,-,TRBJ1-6,CASSLRDGTGRVSPLHF,TGCGCCAGCAGCTTGCGAGACGGGACAGGGAGGGTTTCACCCCTCCACTTT
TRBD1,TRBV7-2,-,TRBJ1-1,CASSLPGQGPMNTEAFF,TGTGCCAGCAGCTTGCCGGGACAGGGGCCTATGAACACTGAAGCTTTCTTT
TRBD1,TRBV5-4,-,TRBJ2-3,CASSPGTGGVDTQYF,TGTGCCAGCAGCCCCGGGACAGGGGGCGTAGATACGCAGTATTTT